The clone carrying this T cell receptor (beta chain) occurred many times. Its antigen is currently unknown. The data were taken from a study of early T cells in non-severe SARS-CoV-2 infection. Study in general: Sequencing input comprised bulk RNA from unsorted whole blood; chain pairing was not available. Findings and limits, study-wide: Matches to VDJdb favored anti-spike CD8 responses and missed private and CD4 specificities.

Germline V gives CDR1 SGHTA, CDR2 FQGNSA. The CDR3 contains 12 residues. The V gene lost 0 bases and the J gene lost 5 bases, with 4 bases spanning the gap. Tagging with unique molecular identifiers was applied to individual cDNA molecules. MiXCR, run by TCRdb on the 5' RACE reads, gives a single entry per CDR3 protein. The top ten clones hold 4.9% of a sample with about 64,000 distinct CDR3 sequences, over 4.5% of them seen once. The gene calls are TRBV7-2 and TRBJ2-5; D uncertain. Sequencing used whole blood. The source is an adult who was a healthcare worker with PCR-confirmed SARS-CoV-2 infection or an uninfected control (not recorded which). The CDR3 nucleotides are TGTGCCAGCAGCTTAGCGCCGGAGACCCAGTACTTC. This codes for CASSLAPETQYF.